Included here is one T cell receptor (beta chain) sequence, with context. Its cognate antigen is unknown. This entry comes from a study of cytomegalovirus exposure and HLA in healthy donors. Study summary: The same platform was used for the 100 to 150 validation repertoires and the roughly 700 first-cohort repertoires, a later analysis reported. Regarding the study as a whole: CMV antigen specificity was confirmed in vitro for a few CMV-associated chains. Some TCR beta chains (roughly 150 of them) were listed as cytomegalovirus-associated. Reportedly, diagnosis of cytomegalovirus status by the classifier showed high specificity and sensitivity.

Deletions cut 10 bases from V and 3 bases from J, with 21 bases between. Germline loops: CDR1 SNHLY, CDR2 FYNNEI. This CDR3 region has 16 residues. The protocol was immunoSEQ multiplex PCR, while the TCRdb copy is restricted to in-frame clones and leaves out a portion. The table has about 110,000 clones, roughly nine tenths seen once. The clonotype comes from a woman younger than 30 in good health and CMV-seronegative. This chain joins TRBV2 and TRBJ2-2, with D possibly TRBD2 on 5 matching bases. What was sequenced was PBMCs. The CDR3 loop is CAIQRGDQADTGELFF. CDR3 DNA sequence: TGTGCCATTCAACGGGGAGATCAAGCCGACACCGGGGAGCTGTTTTTT.